The rows below give T cell receptor beta chains drawn from one sample of a study of T cell responses to AZD1222 COVID-19 vaccine. Here immunoSEQ multiplex PCR was the method, and the copy in TCRdb shows in-frame clones only, minus some. The table has over 130,000 clones, 90% to 95% seen once. The sample here was peripheral blood, taken 28 days after the second AZD1222 dose. These receptors were obtained from an adult who received the AZD1222 COVID-19 vaccine. Each CDR3 is given with its conserved first and last residue. A D gene is named only where the DNA matches it firmly. The listing skips clone size in some rows; elsewhere it reads once, few, many or a size class.

J,D,V,size,DNA,CDR3
TRBJ1-2,.,TRBV15,.,TGTGCCACCAGCAGAGAATGGGAGACAGAAGGCTACACCTTC,CATSREWETEGYTF
TRBJ1-5,.,TRBV7-6,few,TGTGCCAGCAGCGCACAGGGCAATCAGCCCCAGCATTTT,CASSAQGNQPQHF
TRBJ1-6,.,TRBV28,.,TGTGCCAGCAGTTCAATCACATGGGATATCTATAATTCACCCCTCCACTTT,CASSSITWDIYNSPLHF
TRBJ1-4,.,TRBV6-6,.,TGTGCCAGCAGTTACCGGGGAGGGACGGGTGAAAAACTGTTTTTT,CASSYRGGTGEKLFF
TRBJ1-2,.,TRBV4-1,.,TGCGCCAGCAGCCCTTATGGGAGGGATGGCTACACCTTC,CASSPYGRDGYTF
TRBJ1-2,TRBD1,TRBV5-4,.,TGTGCCAGCAGCTCTTCCGGGACAGTAATCTATGGCTACACCTTC,CASSSSGTVIYGYTF
TRBJ1-3,.,TRBV4-2,.,TGTGCCAGCAGCCAGGCCCAGGGAAGCTCTGGAAACACCATATATTTT,CASSQAQGSSGNTIYF
TRBJ1-2,.,TRBV28,.,TGTGCCAGCACAGACAGATACTATGGCTACACCTTC,CASTDRYYGYTF
TRBJ1-1,.,TRBV28,once,TGTGCCACCAGGAGAAACATGAACACTGAAGCTTTCTTT,CATRRNMNTEAFF
TRBJ1-1,.,TRBV6-5,.,TGTGCCAGCAGTTATTCCCCGGGAAACACTGAAGCTTTCTTT,CASSYSPGNTEAFF
TRBJ2-1,.,TRBV9,.,TGTGCCAGCAGCGAGGGGATTCGCTCCTACAATGAGCAGTTCTTC,CASSEGIRSYNEQFF
TRBJ1-6,TRBD1,TRBV27,.,TGTGCCAGCAAAGTAGGCAGGGGGAATTCACCCCTCCACTTT,CASKVGRGNSPLHF
TRBJ1-1,.,TRBV19,.,TGTGCCAGTAGTATGAAGGGTGACACTGAAGCTTTCTTT,CASSMKGDTEAFF
TRBJ2-3,TRBD2,TRBV5-1,.,TGCGCCAGCAGTTTTCCGCGGGGGGAGTCAGATACGCAGTATTTT,CASSFPRGESDTQYF
TRBJ2-3,TRBD2,TRBV9,.,TGTGCCAGCAGCGTAGACGGATCCGGGAGGGGCACAGATACGCAGTATTTT,CASSVDGSGRGTDTQYF
TRBJ2-3,.,TRBV3-1/TRBV3-2,.,TGTGCCAGCAGCCTCGAGACCCGGGATACGCAGTATTTT,CASSLETRDTQYF
TRBJ2-3,TRBD2,TRBV14,.,TGTGCCAGCAGCCTTCTAGCGGGAGGCCGGGATACGCAGTATTTT,CASSLLAGGRDTQYF
TRBJ1-5,.,TRBV19,.,TGTGCCAGCCGAAACATACCGACGATGATAAATCAGCCCCAGCATTTT,CASRNIPTMINQPQHF
TRBJ1-3,.,TRBV4-3,.,TGCGCCAGCAGCCAAGACAGGATCGGAAACACCATATATTTT,CASSQDRIGNTIYF
TRBJ1-3,TRBD1,TRBV27,.,TGTGCCAGCAGTTTAGGCAGGGGGAATGGAAACACCATATATTTT,CASSLGRGNGNTIYF
TRBJ2-7,.,TRBV19,.,TGTGCCAGTAGTAGCGAGACAGGAACCTCCTACGAGCAGTACTTC,CASSSETGTSYEQYF
TRBJ2-2,.,TRBV7-2,once,TGTGCCAGCAGCTTAGAAGGCTTAAACACCGGGGAGCTGTTTTTT,CASSLEGLNTGELFF
TRBJ1-2,.,TRBV28,.,TGTGCCAGCAGTCATACCCCATCCCTGGGGGGGGAGGGCTACACCTTC,CASSHTPSLGGEGYTF
TRBJ1-1,TRBD1,TRBV5-5,once,TGTGCCAGCAGCTCTAGGACAGGGAGTAACACTGAAGCTTTCTTT,CASSSRTGSNTEAFF
TRBJ2-5,.,TRBV5-1,.,TGCGCCAGCAGCCAGTACCAAGAGACCCAGTACTTC,CASSQYQETQYF
TRBJ1-1,TRBD1,TRBV29-1,.,TGCAGCGGAATGACAGGGGGTGGGACTGAAGCTTTCTTT,CSGMTGGGTEAFF
TRBJ1-2,.,TRBV6-5,.,TGTGCCAGCAGGAAGACAGCTAACTATGGCTACACCTTC,CASRKTANYGYTF
TRBJ2-7,.,TRBV3-1/TRBV3-2,.,TGTGCCAGCAGCCAAGATCAATACGAGCAGTACTTC,CASSQDQYEQYF
TRBJ2-5,TRBD1,TRBV5-1,.,TGCGCCAGCAGCTTGGAGGGACAGGTCCAAGAGACCCAGTACTTC,CASSLEGQVQETQYF
TRBJ1-3,.,TRBV7-9,.,TGTGCCAGCAGCTCCTCCGCCCCGGAACCTGGAAACACCATATATTTT,CASSSSAPEPGNTIYF
TRBJ2-2,TRBD1,TRBV7-9,.,TGTGCCAGCAGGCCTAGACAGGGGGCTTCGAACACCGGGGAGCTGTTTTTT,CASRPRQGASNTGELFF